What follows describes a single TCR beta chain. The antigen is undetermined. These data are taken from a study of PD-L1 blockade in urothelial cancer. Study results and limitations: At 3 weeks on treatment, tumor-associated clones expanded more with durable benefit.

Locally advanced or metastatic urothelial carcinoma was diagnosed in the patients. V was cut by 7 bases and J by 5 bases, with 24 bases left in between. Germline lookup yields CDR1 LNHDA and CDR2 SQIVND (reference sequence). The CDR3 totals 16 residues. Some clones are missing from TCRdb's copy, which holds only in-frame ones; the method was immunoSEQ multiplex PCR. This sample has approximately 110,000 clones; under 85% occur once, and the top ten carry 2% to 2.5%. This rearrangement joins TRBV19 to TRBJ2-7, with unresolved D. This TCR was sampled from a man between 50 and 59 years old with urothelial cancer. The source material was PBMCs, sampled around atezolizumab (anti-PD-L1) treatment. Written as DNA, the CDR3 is TGTGCCAGTACGTTCGGTGATCAGACTCTAAGTAACGAGCAGTACTTC. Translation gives CASTFGDQTLSNEQYF.